Listed here is a single TCR beta chain. What it recognizes is unknown. The germline gives CDR1 SGDLS, CDR2 YYNGEE. The CDR3 totals 17 residues. Deletions cut 3 bases from V and 4 bases from J, with 22 bases between. Only in-frame clones appear in the TCRdb table, and some are missing; sequencing was by immunoSEQ multiplex PCR. The table has about 40,000 clones, approximately 70% seen once. Brentuximab vedotin exposure varied, and every patient relapsed after autologous stem cell transplantation. Classifying best responses yielded complete response, partial response or progressive disease. This entry comes from a study of PD-1 blockade in classical Hodgkin lymphoma. Study-wide findings and caveats: Repertoires differed for reasons still undefined, possibly disease activity or prior therapy.

The rearrangement uses TRBV9 and TRBJ1-2; D may be TRBD1 (5 bases). Source: peripheral blood mononuclear cells (PBMCs), taken at baseline. The receptor comes from a human donor with classical Hodgkin lymphoma. The CDR3 region is CASSDPRGSTRLYGYTF. CDR3 sequence (DNA): TGTGCCAGCAGCGATCCACGGGGGAGCACGAGACTCTATGGCTACACCTTC.